Following are 10 T cell receptor beta chains from one sample sequenced in a study of T cell repertoires in cytomegalovirus infection. One entry per CDR3 protein, called by TCRdb with MiXCR from the reads. The sample holds fewer than 250,000 distinct CDR3 sequences; 12% are singletons and the top ten take 1.5% to 2%. Sequenced: PBMCs. These receptors were taken from a human donor in good health (CMV status not recorded). Some clones in this sample may be carry-over from other donors' samples.

The table lists this clonotype with many counts. This chain's CDR3 is CASSLRTSGNEQFF. Here the CDR3 DNA reads TGTGCCAGCAGCCTGAGGACTAGCGGCAATGAGCAGTTCTTC. This chain connects TRBV7-2 to TRBJ2-1; TRBD2 aligns across 10 bases. V lost 5 bases and J lost 6; bases outside the gene matches: 4. CDR1 SGHTA and CDR2 FQGNSA come from the germline V gene. The CDR3 consists of 14 residues.

This clonotype was seen more than once but under ten times. The rearrangement links TRBV2 to TRBJ1-3; no clear D. V gave up 3 bases and J gave up 4 bases, with 4 bases separating them. The CDR3 is 12 residues long. Germline lookup yields CDR1 SNHLY and CDR2 FYNNEI. CDR3 coding DNA: TGTGCCAGCAGTGAGCGGGGAAACACCATATATTTT. Its protein product is CASSERGNTIYF.

This clonotype has a handful of counts. The J gene is TRBJ2-2, the V gene TRBV4-3; 8 bases agree with TRBD2. The CDR3 is 14 amino acids. Per the germline V gene, CDR1 is LGHNA and CDR2 is YSLEER. The J segment lost 3 bases and the V segment lost 6 bases, leaving 3 bases of the junction unmatched. CDR3 in DNA: TGCGCCAGCAGTCAGCGGGGGTACACCGGGGAGCTGTTTTTT. Encoded protein: CASSQRGYTGELFF.

At least ten counts were recorded for this clonotype. The chain links TRBV4-1 to TRBJ1-2, with TRBD1 matching over 9 bases. Germline CDR1 is MGHRA and CDR2 is YSYEKL. The CDR3 loop spans 15 amino acids. V was clipped by 1 base and J by 6 bases; unmatched bases: 6. In nucleotides, the CDR3 is TGCGCCAGCAGCCAAGTAAACAGGGGGCGAGATGGCTACACCTTC. Protein: CASSQVNRGRDGYTF.

This clonotype was seen many times. The chain joins TRBV29-1 to TRBJ1-5, with no clear D. V shed 3 bases and J shed 1 base, with 7 bases lying between them. The CDR3 is 13 residues long. Germline V gene sequence: CDR1 SQVTM, CDR2 ANQGSEA. The CDR3 DNA reads as TGCAGCGTTGAGGTGGGAAGCAATCAGCCCCAGCATTTT. Translation: CSVEVGSNQPQHF. Looking up the rest from reference TRBV29-1 and TRBJ1-5 gives the full variable domain: SAVISQKPSRDICQRGTSLTIQCQVDSQVTMMFWYRQQPGQSLTLIATANQGSEATYESGFVIDKFPISRPNLTFSTLTVSNMSPEDSSIYLCSVEVGSNQPQHFGDGTRLSIL.

This clonotype was counted ten times or more. The chain combines TRBV7-6 with TRBJ1-2, with D unresolved. Trimming left V 5 bases short and J 3 bases short, with 16 bases between. The CDR3 length is 15 residues. Germline V gene lookup returns CDR1 SGHVS and CDR2 FNYEAQ. This CDR3 reads CASSTRRGQDYGYTF. The CDR3 DNA is TGTGCCAGCAGCACCCGAAGAGGGCAGGACTATGGCTACACCTTC.

CDR3 sequence (DNA): TGTGCCAGCAGCAGCCTAGCGGGGGAGTGGTTC. Amino acid sequence: CASSSLAGEWF. This chain uses TRBV3-2 with TRBJ2-1; the D segment call TRBD2 is taken from the table without a DNA check. TRBV3-2 is a known pseudogene. CDR3 length equals 11 residues.

A few counts support this clonotype. V gene TRBV7-9 combines with J gene TRBJ2-1; the D is unclear. Between the trimmed V and J ends, which lost 1 base and 8 bases, there was a span of 6 bases. The CDR3 runs to 12 residues. Looked up from germline, CDR1 is SEHNR and CDR2 is FQNEAQ (reference sequence). CDR3 residues: CASSLVGYEQFF. The CDR3 DNA follows: TGTGCCAGCAGCTTAGTAGGCTATGAGCAGTTCTTC. Based on the CDR3 plus reference TRBV7-9 and TRBJ2-1, the full variable domain is DTGVSQNPRHKITKRGQNVTFRCDPISEHNRLYWYRQTLGQGPEFLTYFQNEAQLEKSRLLSDRFSAERPKGSFSTLEIQRTEQGDSAMYLCASSLVGYEQFFGPGTRLTVL.

In this sample, this clonotype turned up many times. The rearrangement uses TRBV7-3 and TRBJ2-5; no firm D call. Germline V gene data show CDR1 as SGHTA and CDR2 as FQGTGA. The length of the CDR3 is 13 residues. The ends were cut back, 4 bases at V and 1 base at J, with 7 bases in the middle. The CDR3 DNA follows: TGTGCCAGCAGCTCGACACTCCAAGAGACCCAGTACTTC. It yields the protein CASSSTLQETQYF.

The chain employs TRBV29-1 and TRBJ2-2; D not resolved. Trimming shortened V by 4 bases and J by 6 bases, and 9 bases separated the two germline ends. Germline V gives CDR1 SQVTM, CDR2 ANQGSEA. The CDR3 length is 12 residues. DNA of the CDR3: TGCAGCGTTGGCTTCTCACCCGGGGAGCTGTTTTTT. It codes for CSVGFSPGELFF.